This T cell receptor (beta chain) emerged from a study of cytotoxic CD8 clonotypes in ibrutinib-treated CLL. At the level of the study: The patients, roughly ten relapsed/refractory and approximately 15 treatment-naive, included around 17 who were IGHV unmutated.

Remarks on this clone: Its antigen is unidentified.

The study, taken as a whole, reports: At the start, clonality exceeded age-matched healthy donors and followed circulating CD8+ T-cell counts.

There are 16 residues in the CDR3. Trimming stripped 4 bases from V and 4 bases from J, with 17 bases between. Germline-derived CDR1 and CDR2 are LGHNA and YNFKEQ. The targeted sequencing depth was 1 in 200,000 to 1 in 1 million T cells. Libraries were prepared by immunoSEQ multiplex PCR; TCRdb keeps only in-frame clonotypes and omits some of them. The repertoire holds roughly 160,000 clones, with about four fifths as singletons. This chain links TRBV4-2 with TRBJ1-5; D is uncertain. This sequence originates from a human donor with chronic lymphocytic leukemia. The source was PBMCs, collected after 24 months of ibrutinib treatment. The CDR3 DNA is TGTGCCAGCAGCCCCCTAGGGTCGGCGGGGAATCAGCCCCAGCATTTT. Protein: CASSPLGSAGNQPQHF.